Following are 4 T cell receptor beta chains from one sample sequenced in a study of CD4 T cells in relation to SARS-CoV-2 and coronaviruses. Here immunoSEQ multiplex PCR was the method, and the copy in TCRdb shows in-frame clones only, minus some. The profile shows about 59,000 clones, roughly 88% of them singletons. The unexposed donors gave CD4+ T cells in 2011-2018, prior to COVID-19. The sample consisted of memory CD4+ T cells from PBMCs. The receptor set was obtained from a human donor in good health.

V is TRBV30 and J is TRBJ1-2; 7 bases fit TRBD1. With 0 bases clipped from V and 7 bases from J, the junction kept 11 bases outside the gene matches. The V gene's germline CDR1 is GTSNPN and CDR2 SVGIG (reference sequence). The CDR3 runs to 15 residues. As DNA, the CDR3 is TGTGCCTGGAGTGTAGGGGCCAGGGGGAGCGCTGGCTACACCTTC. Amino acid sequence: CAWSVGARGSAGYTF.

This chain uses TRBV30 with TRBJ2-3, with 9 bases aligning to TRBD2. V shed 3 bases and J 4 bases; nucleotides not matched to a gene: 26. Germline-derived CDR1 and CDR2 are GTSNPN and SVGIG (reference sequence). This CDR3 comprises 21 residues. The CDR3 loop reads CAWSRRREGTRSSGGPDTQYF. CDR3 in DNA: TGTGCCTGGAGCAGACGGCGGGAGGGGACTAGATCATCGGGTGGCCCAGATACGCAGTATTTT.

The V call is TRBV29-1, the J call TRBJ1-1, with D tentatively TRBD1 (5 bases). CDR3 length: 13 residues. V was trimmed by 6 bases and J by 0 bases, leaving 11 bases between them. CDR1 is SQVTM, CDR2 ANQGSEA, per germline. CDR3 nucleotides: TGCAGCGTCGCACAGGAACTGAACACTGAAGCTTTCTTT. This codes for CSVAQELNTEAFF. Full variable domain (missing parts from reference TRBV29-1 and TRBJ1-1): SAVISQKPSRDICQRGTSLTIQCQVDSQVTMMFWYRQQPGQSLTLIATANQGSEATYESGFVIDKFPISRPNLTFSTLTVSNMSPEDSSIYLCSVAQELNTEAFFGQGTRLTVV.

CDR3 nucleotide sequence: TGTGCCAGCAGCTTAGCGGGACAGGGCAGTCAGCCCCAGCATTTT. It encodes CASSLAGQGSQPQHF. The chain employs TRBV7-2 and TRBJ1-5; TRBD1 agrees at 9 bases. Per the germline V gene, CDR1 is SGHTA and CDR2 is FQGNSA. V trimming: 0 bases; J trimming: 6 bases; junction bases outside the gene matches: 3. CDR3 size: 15 residues.